The present entry profiles one T cell receptor beta chain with its context. Its antigen is still unknown. This entry is derived from a study of cytomegalovirus exposure and HLA in healthy donors. Study-wide context: For the roughly 400 genotyped donors, 75% to 90% fell within the Caucasian-associated ancestry cluster. The study, taken as a whole, reports: There were a few CMV-associated chains whose specificity for CMV antigens was confirmed in vitro. According to an earlier analysis, most TCR beta V segments yielded productive rearrangements about 87% or about 30% of the time. Highest at DRB1 and lowest at HLA-C, TCR association rates differed among HLA loci in a later analysis.

The PCR was carried out with 60 Vbeta primers and 13 Jbeta primers. Assay: immunoSEQ multiplex PCR; the TCRdb copy retains only in-frame clones and omits some. The profile shows about 140,000 clones, around 70% of them singletons. The CDR3 runs 12 residues. Germline CDR1 SQVTM, CDR2 ANQGSEA. V was pared by 5 bases and J by 5 bases, with 2 bases of the junction left unmatched. This rearrangement joins TRBV29-1 to TRBJ1-1; 10 nucleotides align to TRBD1. The sequencing input was PBMCs. The receptor's source is a woman in her twenties or thirties in good health and CMV-seronegative. The CDR3 DNA sequence: TGCAGCGTTAGACAGGGGGCGACTGAAGCTTTCTTT. The encoded protein is CSVRQGATEAFF. The full variable domain, completed using reference TRBV29-1 and TRBJ1-1, is SAVISQKPSRDICQRGTSLTIQCQVDSQVTMMFWYRQQPGQSLTLIATANQGSEATYESGFVIDKFPISRPNLTFSTLTVSNMSPEDSSIYLCSVRQGATEAFFGQGTRLTVV.